Below, 31 T cell receptor beta chains from the same sample are listed, as sequenced in a study of STAT5B mutations in CD4+ large granular lymphocyte leukemia. The table came from immunoSEQ multiplex PCR; TCRdb's copy has only in-frame clones and leaves some out. This table holds 35,000 or so clones, 69% found once. The sequenced material came from CD4+ T cells from blood buffy coats. Every receptor here comes from a human donor in good health.

The chain employs TRBV9 and TRBJ2-1; TRBD2 matches at 7 bases. This CDR3 spans 15 amino acids. Germline-derived CDR1 and CDR2 are SGDLS and YYNGEE. The trim removed 3 bases at V and 6 bases at J, leaving 9 bases unmatched. CDR3 sequence: CASSARERTSNEQFF. Here the CDR3 DNA reads TGTGCCAGCAGCGCTAGAGAACGGACTAGCAATGAGCAGTTCTTC.

The V gene is TRBV18, the J gene TRBJ2-6; TRBD1 agrees at 9 bases. The V gene end was trimmed by 1 base and the J gene end by 1 base; junction bases not matched to a gene: 5. Germline CDR1 is KGHSH and CDR2 is LQKENI. The CDR3 consists of 18 residues. The CDR3 DNA follows: TGTGCCAGCTCACCACTCAGACAGGGGGAATCTGGGGCCAACGTCCTGACTTTC. It is translated as CASSPLRQGESGANVLTF.

The chain is built from TRBV4-2 and TRBJ2-7; a weak D match, TRBD1 (5 bases). Germline-derived CDR1 and CDR2 are LGHNA and YNFKEQ. Trimming stripped 0 bases from V and 5 bases from J, with 11 bases between. The CDR3 contains 14 residues. For the CDR3, the DNA is TGTGCCAGCAGCCAAGATCGACAGACTCACGAGCAGTACTTC. This gives the protein CASSQDRQTHEQYF.

This chain uses TRBV2 with TRBJ2-2, with TRBD1 matching 8 bases. The V gene's germline CDR1 is SNHLY and CDR2 FYNNEI. The CDR3 spans 14 residues. V dropped 7 bases and J dropped 4; count of bases not matched to a gene: 5. Written as DNA, the CDR3 is TGTGCCAGCAATCCGACAGGGGCCACCGGGGAGCTGTTTTTT. This sequence encodes CASNPTGATGELFF.

V gene TRBV19 combines with J gene TRBJ1-5, with 9 bases fitting TRBD1. CDR3 length: 15 residues. Trimming at V came to 5 bases and at J to 3 bases, leaving 5 bases not matched to a gene. Germline V gene sequence: CDR1 LNHDA, CDR2 SQIVND (reference sequence). The CDR3 DNA is TGTGCCAGTAGTCTCGGACAGGGGCTCAATCAGCCCCAGCATTTT. Translation gives CASSLGQGLNQPQHF. Based on the CDR3 plus reference TRBV19 and TRBJ1-5, the full variable domain is DGGITQSPKYLFRKEGQNVTLSCEQNLNHDAMYWYRQDPGQGLRLIYYSQIVNDFQKGDIAEGYSVSREKKESFPLTVTSAQKNPTAFYLCASSLGQGLNQPQHFGDGTRLSIL.

This clone was counted a few times. Written as DNA, the CDR3 is TGTGCCAGCAAGGGGTTGAATAATTCACCCCTCCACTTT. Amino acid sequence: CASKGLNNSPLHF. The V gene is TRBV6-5, the J gene TRBJ1-6; possible D gene TRBD1, 5 bases. From germline, CDR1 is MNHEY and CDR2 SVGAGI. The CDR3 is 13 amino acids. Trimming took 7 bases from V and 5 from J, leaving 9 bases between them.

This clone was recorded a few times. J is TRBJ1-6 and V is TRBV7-9; 8 nucleotides align to TRBD1. There are 13 residues in the CDR3. The germline CDR1 and CDR2 sequences are SEHNR and FQNEAQ (reference sequence). Germline trimming cut 6 bases from V and 7 bases from J; bases unmatched to any gene: 2. CDR3 region: CASRRDRNSPLHF. The CDR3 DNA reads as TGTGCCAGCAGAAGGGACAGGAATTCACCCCTCCACTTT.

The J gene is TRBJ2-3, the V gene TRBV15; no definite D call. The CDR3 consists of 16 residues. V was shortened by 0 bases and J by 0 bases, with 10 bases between the two germline ends. From germline, CDR1 is LNHNV and CDR2 YYDKDF (reference sequence). CDR3 sequence reads: CATSRDRPTSTDTQYF. CDR3 nucleotide sequence: TGTGCCACCAGCAGAGATCGGCCAACTAGCACAGATACGCAGTATTTT. Full variable domain (remainder filled in from reference TRBV15 and TRBJ2-3): DAMVIQNPRYQVTQFGKPVTLSCSQTLNHNVMYWYQQKSSQAPKLLFHYYDKDFNNEADTPDNFQSRRPNTSFCFLDIRSPGLGDTAMYLCATSRDRPTSTDTQYFGPGTRLTVL.

V and J are TRBV7-2 and TRBJ2-5; no firm D call. CDR1 and CDR2 (germline): SGHTA, FQGNSA. Trimming took off 7 bases at V and 5 bases at J, with 20 bases between the two ends. CDR3 length equals 15 residues. The CDR3 sequence is CASIKNRAAGETQYF. The CDR3 DNA is TGTGCCAGCATCAAGAATCGGGCCGCAGGCGAGACCCAGTACTTC.

The chain is built from TRBV6-1 and TRBJ1-5; the D is unclear. The ends were cut back, 4 bases at V and 4 bases at J, with 20 bases in the middle. Germline-derived CDR1 and CDR2 are MNHNS and SASEGT. The CDR3 sequence is 17 residues long. CDR3 in DNA: TGTGCCAGCAGTGCCCCGATCTTGGATCCCCGTAATCAGCCCCAGCATTTT. Its protein product is CASSAPILDPRNQPQHF.

The J gene is TRBJ2-5, the V gene TRBV10-2; the match to TRBD2 covers 7 bases. With 7 bases clipped from V and 5 bases from J, the junction kept 10 bases outside the gene matches. Germline loops: CDR1 WSHSY, CDR2 SAAADI. This CDR3 has 14 amino acids. CDR3 sequence reads: CASMRSGAEETQYF. CDR3 nucleotides: TGCGCCAGCATGAGAAGCGGGGCGGAGGAGACCCAGTACTTC.

This clone was found a few times. This chain joins TRBV4-1 and TRBJ1-4; no clear D. V was clipped by 5 bases and J by 6 bases, with 10 bases between them. CDR3 length: 13 residues. Per the germline V gene, CDR1 is MGHRA and CDR2 is YSYEKL. The CDR3 nucleotides are TGCGCCAGCAGCACTCGGACGGATGAAAAACTGTTTTTT. Translation: CASSTRTDEKLFF.

This clone has just a few counts. The chain couples TRBV29-1 to TRBJ1-1; D remains unclear. The CDR3 is made up of 10 amino acids. Germline loops: CDR1 SQVTM, CDR2 ANQGSEA. The V and J ends lost 6 bases and 11 bases respectively, with 13 bases between them. The CDR3 DNA is TGCAGCGTCGCGCACGGAGTGGCTTTCTTT. Its translation is CSVAHGVAFF.

The J gene is TRBJ1-4, the V gene TRBV6-1; D is undetermined. Trimming cost V 8 bases and J 3 bases, with 10 bases left between them. Looked up from germline, CDR1 is MNHNS and CDR2 is SASEGT. The CDR3 spans 13 residues. For the CDR3, the DNA is TGTGCCAGCGTGCGGACCGCTAATGAAAAACTGTTTTTT. Translated, it gives CASVRTANEKLFF.

The DNA for the CDR3 is TGCGCCAGCAGCTCCGGACAGATTTATAACACTGAAGCTTTCTTT. Its protein is CASSSGQIYNTEAFF. The rearrangement links TRBV5-1 to TRBJ1-1, with a possible D match to TRBD1 (6 bases). The germline V gene encodes CDR1 SGHRS and CDR2 YFSETQ. This CDR3 comprises 15 residues. V was clipped by 3 bases and J by 2 bases, with 14 bases between them.

The chain's CDR3 is CASSQGVAIGRQETQYF. In DNA form, the CDR3 reads TGCGCCAGCAGCCAAGGGGTGGCCATCGGAAGGCAAGAGACCCAGTACTTC. This chain uses TRBV4-1 with TRBJ2-5; D is undetermined. This CDR3 comprises 17 residues. V was shortened by 1 base and J by 2 bases, with 17 bases between the two germline ends. The germline CDR1 and CDR2 sequences are MGHRA and YSYEKL.

This chain links TRBV5-6 with TRBJ1-4; D is possibly TRBD1 (6 bases). The CDR3 is made up of 14 amino acids. Germline V gives CDR1 SGHDT, CDR2 YYEEEE. V was pared by 2 bases and J by 6 bases, with 11 bases between. The CDR3 nucleotides read TGTGCCAGCAGCTTTGGGGGGCAGGATGAAAAACTGTTTTTT. Protein: CASSFGGQDEKLFF.

The rearrangement joins TRBV19 to TRBJ1-2; D uncertain. V was trimmed by 7 bases and J by 2 bases, leaving 11 bases between them. CDR1 and CDR2 (germline): LNHDA, SQIVND (reference sequence). The length of the CDR3 is 13 residues. CDR3 region: CASKGSDNYGYTF. The CDR3 DNA follows: TGTGCCAGTAAAGGGTCAGACAACTATGGCTACACCTTC.

The genes are TRBV6-5 and TRBJ2-7, with D tentatively TRBD2 (5 bases). This CDR3 is built from 13 residues. Per the germline V gene, CDR1 is MNHEY and CDR2 is SVGAGI. The V end lost 7 bases, the J end lost 5 bases, and 15 bases lay between the germline ends. CDR3 region: CASKGGPLHEQYF. DNA for the CDR3: TGTGCCAGCAAGGGCGGGCCATTACACGAGCAGTACTTC.

This chain uses TRBV6-1 with TRBJ2-7; TRBD2 matches at 9 bases. V gave up 4 bases and J gave up 3 bases; unmatched junction bases: 13. CDR3 size: 17 residues. The V gene's germline CDR1 is MNHNS and CDR2 SASEGT. For the CDR3, the DNA is TGTGCCAGCAGTGGGGGTAGCGGGGGCTCTCTTTTCTACGAGCAGTACTTC. It encodes CASSGGSGGSLFYEQYF.

The chain carries TRBV6-5 and TRBJ2-7; TRBD2 aligns across 8 bases. With V trimmed by 6 bases and J by 2 bases, 9 bases remained unmatched. The CDR3 length is 15 residues. CDR1 is MNHEY and CDR2 is SVGAGI in the germline V gene. Written as DNA, the CDR3 is TGTGCCAGCAGGCCCGTAGCGGGACAACCCTACGAGCAGTACTTC. It yields the protein CASRPVAGQPYEQYF.

The chain combines TRBV5-1 with TRBJ2-4; tentatively, D is TRBD1 or TRBD2 (5 bases each). The V end lost 4 bases, the J end lost 1 base, and 12 bases lay between the germline ends. The CDR3 extends over 15 amino acids. From germline, CDR1 is SGHRS and CDR2 YFSETQ. CDR3 bases: TGCGCCAGCAGCAACGAGGGGTTGGCCAAAAACATTCAGTACTTC. The encoded protein is CASSNEGLAKNIQYF.

J is TRBJ1-1 and V is TRBV19; D not certain. Germline CDR1 LNHDA, CDR2 SQIVND (reference sequence). The CDR3 is 14 amino acids. Trimming took off 5 bases at V and 6 bases at J, with 16 bases between the two ends. This CDR3 is CASSPRGTGSEAFF. The CDR3 DNA sequence: TGTGCCAGTAGTCCCCGTGGCACTGGGTCTGAAGCTTTCTTT.

CDR3 in DNA: TGTGCCAGCTCACCACGGGCTGAAAATTCACCCCTCCACTTT. It codes for CASSPRAENSPLHF. The chain employs TRBV18 and TRBJ1-6; D is unresolved. This CDR3 region has 14 residues. Germline V gene lookup returns CDR1 KGHSH and CDR2 LQKENI. The V and J ends lost 1 base and 7 bases respectively, with 8 bases between them.

This clone has more than one count but fewer than ten. This chain joins TRBV7-9 and TRBJ1-2, with D uncertain. V lost 0 bases to trimming and J lost 4 bases, with 9 bases between them. CDR1 and CDR2 (germline): SEHNR, FQNEAQ (reference sequence). There are 14 residues in the CDR3. In DNA form, the CDR3 reads TGTGCCAGCAGCTTAGCGGGCAGCCTCTATGGCTACACCTTC. Protein sequence: CASSLAGSLYGYTF.

The V call is TRBV2, the J call TRBJ1-5, with D tentatively TRBD1 (5 bases). This CDR3 contains 13 residues. V lost 7 bases, J lost 7 bases, and 14 bases lay in between. From germline, CDR1 is SNHLY and CDR2 FYNNEI. CDR3 sequence: CASTTEGWQPQHF. CDR3 sequence (DNA): TGTGCCAGCACAACTGAGGGGTGGCAGCCCCAGCATTTT.

This clone was seen a few times. This chain connects TRBV7-2 to TRBJ2-1; tentatively, D is TRBD2 (5 bases). Per germline, CDR1 SGHTA and CDR2 FQGNSA. The CDR3 is 14 residues long. The V end lost 5 bases, the J end lost 11 bases, and 19 bases lay between the germline ends. The CDR3 here is CASSPRERRMKQFF. The CDR3 DNA sequence: TGTGCCAGCAGCCCCCGTGAGCGGCGTATGAAGCAGTTCTTC.

The chain joins TRBV11-2 to TRBJ2-7, with 11 bases aligning to TRBD2. This CDR3 is 15 amino acids long. The germline V gene has CDR1 SGHAT and CDR2 FQNNGV. Germline trimming cut 5 bases from V and 4 bases from J; bases unmatched to any gene: 7. This CDR3 is CASSILAGGKYEQYF. The CDR3 bases are TGTGCCAGCAGCATCTTAGCGGGGGGGAAATACGAGCAGTACTTC.

The chain combines TRBV6-5 with TRBJ2-1, with 7 bases lining up with TRBD1. The V and J ends lost 6 bases and 15 bases, in that order; junction bases with no gene match: 14. The CDR3 loop spans 13 amino acids. CDR1 is MNHEY, CDR2 SVGAGI, per germline. CDR3 nucleotide sequence: TGTGCCAGCAGAAACGGTGGGGACAGCCACTTGTTCTTC. Protein product: CASRNGGDSHLFF.

The chain carries TRBV4-3 and TRBJ2-5; 9 bases align to TRBD2. Germline CDR1 is LGHNA and CDR2 is YSLEER. V dropped 3 bases and J dropped 3; count of bases not matched to a gene: 2. The CDR3 has 14 amino acids. CDR3 sequence reads: CASSHRGGEETQYF. In DNA form, the CDR3 reads TGCGCCAGCAGCCACCGCGGGGGGGAAGAGACCCAGTACTTC.

This rearrangement joins TRBV28 to TRBJ1-1, with D unresolved. Trimming left V 4 bases short and J 0 bases short, with 9 bases between. The V gene's germline CDR1 is MDHEN and CDR2 SYDVKM. This CDR3 has 14 residues. The CDR3 coding sequence is TGTGCCAGCAGTTGGTCAGACATGAACACTGAAGCTTTCTTT. Encoded protein: CASSWSDMNTEAFF.